This entry describes one T cell receptor beta chain. No antigen is known for it. Sequenced by immunoSEQ multiplex PCR; TCRdb stores in-frame clones only, minus some. This table holds 130,000 or so clones, 90% found once. These data are taken from a study of OX40 agonist ivuxolimab in advanced cancers. Study overall: Every 2 weeks, patients got intravenous ivuxolimab at one of six dose levels (0.01-10 mg/kg). Participants could have had prior anti-PD-1, anti-PD-L1 or anti-CTLA-4 therapy, and more than 35% had some. Cohort: 80% to 85% men, mean age 60, aged roughly 23 to 79. Study-level results: The mean number of expanded clones was higher in CD8+ T cells than in CD4+.

This sequence was found in an adult with an advanced solid tumor such as melanoma, head and neck, liver or kidney cancer. Sequences were derived from CD4+ or CD8+ T cells sorted from blood, sampled in a trial of the OX40 agonist ivuxolimab.

The CDR3 DNA reads as TGTGCCAGCAGTCCAATAGGGACTCAGGGGAATGAGCAGTTCTTC. Translated: CASSPIGTQGNEQFF. The gene calls are TRBV25-1 and TRBJ2-1; either TRBD1 or TRBD2 may fit D (6 bases each). The CDR3 is 15 residues long. V lost 5 bases and J 7 bases, leaving 18 bases between the germline ends. Germline V gene lookup returns CDR1 MGHDK and CDR2 SYGVNS.